Shown below are 32 T cell receptor beta chains from a single sample sequenced in a study of Graves' ophthalmopathy and Graves' hyperthyroidism. RNA transcripts served as template for amplifying TCR beta CDR3 sequences. HTBI primers served in a first-round RT-PCR, which a second-round multiplex PCR followed. Using its own MiXCR run on the multiplex PCR reads, TCRdb lists one record per CDR3 protein. The sample consists of 40,000 or so distinct CDR3 sequences, over 40% of them appearing once. Sequenced input: peripheral blood. Receptors were obtained from an adult man with Graves' ophthalmopathy.

This clonotype was recorded many times. V usage is TRBV20-1 and J usage is TRBJ1-2; TRBD1 is a possible D gene (6 bases). CDR1 and CDR2 from the germline V gene are DFQATT and SNEGSKA (reference sequence). V was trimmed by 4 bases and J by 0 bases, leaving 12 bases between them. The CDR3 covers 14 residues. The CDR3 region has the DNA TGCAGTGCTATTCCGGGGGCAGCTAACTATGGCTACACCTTC. This translates into CSAIPGAANYGYTF.

This clonotype was seen at least ten times. J is TRBJ1-1 and V is TRBV29-1, with no clear D. Trimming stripped 3 bases from V and 3 bases from J, with 8 bases between. CDR3 size: 12 residues. In germline, CDR1 is SQVTM, CDR2 ANQGSEA. The CDR3 DNA follows: TGCAGCGTTGAGGGAATGGACACTGAAGCTTTCTTT. Translation: CSVEGMDTEAFF.

There are many counts of this clonotype. The chain links TRBV12-3 or TRBV12-4 to TRBJ2-7; a weak D match, TRBD2 (7 bases). V was cut by 7 bases and J by 6 bases, with 25 bases left in between. The CDR3 has 16 amino acids. CDR3 in DNA: TGTGCCAGCACCTCGTTCGGGGGGCGCGTATACGGCGAGCAGTACTTC. Its translation: CASTSFGGRVYGEQYF.

The chain is built from TRBV20-1 and TRBJ1-4, with D uncertain. Germline V gene data show CDR1 as DFQATT and CDR2 as SNEGSKA (reference sequence). The CDR3 runs to 13 residues. The V and J ends lost 7 bases and 7 bases respectively, with 16 bases between them. The CDR3, as DNA: TGCAGTGTATTACGGAAGAAGAGTGAAAAACTGTTTTTT. Translating gives CSVLRKKSEKLFF.

The V and J genes are TRBV7-3 and TRBJ2-3, with D perhaps matching TRBD2 (6 bases). The germline gives CDR1 SGHTA, CDR2 FQGTGA. The CDR3 extends over 14 amino acids. The V end lost 5 bases, the J end lost 1 base, and 10 bases lay between the germline ends. The CDR3 DNA is TGTGCCAGCAGCCCGGGACTTGGCACAGATACGCAGTATTTT. Translated, it gives CASSPGLGTDTQYF.

V and J are TRBV15 and TRBJ2-1, with D possibly TRBD1 on 6 matching bases. There are 14 residues in the CDR3. The V and J ends lost 1 base and 7 bases respectively, with 11 bases between them. The germline V gene has CDR1 LNHNV and CDR2 YYDKDF (reference sequence). The CDR3 here is CATSRGGPLNEQFF. DNA of the CDR3: TGTGCCACCAGCAGAGGGGGGCCCCTTAATGAGCAGTTCTTC.

This clonotype was found a few times. This chain joins TRBV3-1 and TRBJ2-7, with TRBD1 identical over 12 bases. V was pared by 6 bases and J by 3 bases, with 12 bases of the junction left unmatched. CDR3 length: 17 residues. Germline V gene data show CDR1 as LGHDT and CDR2 as YNNKEL (reference sequence). The CDR3 DNA follows: TGTGCCAGCAGGGCCGGGACAGGGGGCAACACAATCTACGAGCAGTACTTC. Translation: CASRAGTGGNTIYEQYF.

With regard to this clonotype: Given the absence of the conserved phenylalanine or tryptophan at the CDR3 end, a read error is likely. The limits of the CDR3 on the DNA are not certain, so only TCRdb's listed CDR3 is given. The chain's CDR3 is CASSLEGGEHRGAVV. This rearrangement joins TRBV5-1 to TRBJ2-2; the table calls TRBD1, which could not be checked here. The germline V gene encodes CDR1 SGHRS and CDR2 YFSETQ. The CDR3 is 15 amino acids long, termini counted.

Ten or more counts support this clonotype. V is TRBV12-3 or TRBV12-4 and J is TRBJ1-3, with a possible D match to TRBD1 (6 bases). The CDR3 extends over 16 amino acids. V lost 5 bases and J lost 0, with 14 bases in between. CDR3 coding DNA: TGTGCCAGCAGTCGCAGGGGTTCGGGCTCTGGAAACACCATATATTTT. Translated: CASSRRGSGSGNTIYF.

The chain couples TRBV29-1 to TRBJ2-1; 12 nucleotides match TRBD2. V lost 5 bases and J lost 4; bases outside the gene matches: 6. The CDR3 runs 15 residues. The germline V gene has CDR1 SQVTM and CDR2 ANQGSEA. CDR3 residues: CSVSLTSGRYNEQFF. The CDR3 DNA follows: TGCAGCGTTTCTCTCACTAGCGGGAGGTACAATGAGCAGTTCTTC.

The CDR3 DNA is TGTGCCATCAGTGATGACAGGGCCCAGACGTCACCCCTCCACTTT. This encodes CAISDDRAQTSPLHF. This chain joins TRBV10-3 and TRBJ1-6; 7 bases map to TRBD1. The CDR3 runs to 15 residues. Germline V gene data show CDR1 as ENHRY and CDR2 as SYGVKD. The V gene end was trimmed by 3 bases and the J gene end by 10 bases; junction bases not matched to a gene: 9.

The genes are TRBV9 and TRBJ2-7; D may be TRBD2 (6 bases). V dropped 0 bases and J dropped 6 bases, with 13 bases sitting between them. Germline assignment: CDR1 SGDLS and CDR2 YYNGEE. This CDR3 spans 14 amino acids. CDR3 DNA: TGTGCCAGCAGCGTAGAGACCAAGGGAGGCGAGCAGTACTTC. Its translation: CASSVETKGGEQYF.

Many counts were recorded for this clonotype. The chain carries TRBV6-6 and TRBJ1-6; unclear D gene. Trimming left V 0 bases short and J 3 bases short, with 9 bases between. Germline CDR1 and CDR2: MNHNY and SVGAGI (reference sequence). There are 16 residues in the CDR3. In DNA, the CDR3 is TGTGCCAGCAGTTACTCGAACAGTCACTATAATTCACCCCTCCACTTT. Its translation: CASSYSNSHYNSPLHF.

The chain has TRBV6-5 and TRBJ2-3, with 10 nucleotides matching TRBD2. The CDR3 has 14 amino acids. V was pared by 8 bases and J by 6 bases, with 8 bases of the junction left unmatched. Per the germline V gene, CDR1 is MNHEY and CDR2 is SVGAGI. The CDR3 DNA follows: TGTGCCAGCGGTCCTAGCGGGGGTTCGGATACGCAGTATTTT. Protein product: CASGPSGGSDTQYF.

The gene calls are TRBV10-3 and TRBJ1-2, with 7 positions matching TRBD1. CDR3 length equals 13 residues. CDR1 is ENHRY and CDR2 is SYGVKD in the germline V gene. V dropped 4 bases and J dropped 7; count of bases not matched to a gene: 6. DNA of the CDR3: TGTGCCATCAGTGTGGAGGGGGCGAGTGGCTACACCTTC. Amino acids: CAISVEGASGYTF.

This clonotype was counted a few times. V is TRBV2 and J is TRBJ2-7; D may be TRBD2 (5 bases). The CDR3 has 13 residues. CDR1 is SNHLY and CDR2 is FYNNEI in the germline V gene. Trimming left V 6 bases short and J 9 bases short, with 18 bases between. The DNA for the CDR3 is TGTGCCAGCAGCTACGGAGGAAGGGAACGGCAGTACTTC. It codes for CASSYGGRERQYF.

This clonotype was counted ten times or more. The chain employs TRBV19 and TRBJ2-1; no clear D gene. This CDR3 spans 15 amino acids. Between the trimmed V and J ends, which lost 3 bases and 2 bases, there was a span of 11 bases. Per germline, CDR1 LNHDA and CDR2 SQIVND (reference sequence). CDR3 protein: CASSIPPAAYNEQFF. The CDR3 DNA reads as TGTGCCAGTAGTATCCCCCCGGCCGCCTACAATGAGCAGTTCTTC.

The chain carries TRBV19 and TRBJ2-4; 9 nucleotides agree with TRBD1. J was trimmed by 10 bases and V by 5 bases; bases with no gene match: 6. From germline, CDR1 is LNHDA and CDR2 SQIVND (reference sequence). This CDR3 has 13 amino acids. The CDR3 loop is CASSAGQGRIQYF. CDR3 nucleotides: TGTGCCAGTAGTGCCGGACAGGGGAGGATTCAGTACTTC.

This clonotype came up many times. The rearrangement links TRBV6-1 to TRBJ2-7; D ambiguous. The ends were cut back, 3 bases at V and 5 bases at J, with 11 bases in the middle. CDR1 is MNHNS and CDR2 is SASEGT in the germline V gene. This CDR3 has 13 amino acids. CDR3: CASSDWAENEQYF. For the CDR3, the DNA is TGTGCCAGCAGTGATTGGGCGGAAAACGAGCAGTACTTC.

The chain is built from TRBV20-1 and TRBJ1-1, with D maybe TRBD1 (5 bases). Deletions cut 5 bases from V and 3 bases from J, with 10 bases between. Germline lookup yields CDR1 DFQATT and CDR2 SNEGSKA (reference sequence). The CDR3 has 12 residues. The CDR3 spells CSARGADTEAFF. CDR3 nucleotides: TGCAGTGCTCGGGGCGCCGACACTGAAGCTTTCTTT.

This clonotype was seen at least ten times. The chain couples TRBV6-5 to TRBJ2-3; 8 bases line up with TRBD1. The germline gives CDR1 MNHEY, CDR2 SVGAGI. The J segment lost 4 bases and the V segment lost 3 bases, leaving 9 bases of the junction unmatched. The CDR3 sequence is 16 residues long. The DNA of the CDR3 is TGTGCCAGCAGTTATCAGGTCAGGGGGCGAGCAGATACGCAGTATTTT. Its translation: CASSYQVRGRADTQYF.

The CDR3 loop reads CAGGRPTSGRPGETQYF. DNA of the CDR3: TGTGCCGGAGGGCGCCCGACTAGCGGGAGGCCGGGCGAGACCCAGTACTTC. The chain uses TRBV30 and TRBJ2-5; 13 bases are a match to TRBD2. Losses at the gene ends were 8 bases for V and 5 bases for J; bases not matched to a gene: 17. The CDR3 has 17 amino acids. Per germline, CDR1 GTSNPN and CDR2 SVGIG (reference sequence).

About this clonotype itself: Relative to the germline gene, one junction end is altered; a read error may explain this. The chain couples TRBV5-1 to TRBJ2-2; 7 positions match TRBD2. In germline, CDR1 is SGHRS, CDR2 YFSETQ. The CDR3 is 16 residues long. The CDR3 bases are TGCGCCAGCAGTTTGAAGGCTAGCGGATTTACCGGGGAGCTGCTTTTT. It yields the protein CASSLKASGFTGELLF.

The genes are TRBV29-1 and TRBJ1-1; D ambiguous. CDR1 SQVTM and CDR2 ANQGSEA come from the germline V gene. Trimming left V 7 bases short and J 3 bases short, with 12 bases between. The CDR3 covers 12 residues. The CDR3 reads CSGWPGDTEAFF. The CDR3 coding sequence is TGCAGCGGGTGGCCCGGGGACACTGAAGCTTTCTTT.

Comment on this clonotype: The germline gene is not matched at one end of the junction; a read error may be the cause. The chain recombines TRBV2 with TRBJ1-5, with a tentative D call TRBD1 (6 bases). This CDR3 has 14 residues. Germline values: CDR1 SNHLY, CDR2 FYNNEI. As DNA, the CDR3 is TGTGTCAGCGGGCGGGGGCGGAGGAATCAGCCCCAGCATTTT. It codes for CVSGRGRRNQPQHF.

This clonotype occurred once. V and J are TRBV20-1 and TRBJ2-3, with TRBD2 matching 14 bases. The CDR3 totals 15 residues. J was trimmed by 6 bases and V by 3 bases; bases with no gene match: 5. The germline CDR1 and CDR2 sequences are DFQATT and SNEGSKA (reference sequence). In nucleotides, the CDR3 is TGCAGTGCTAGGGGGACTAGCGGGAGTGGGGATACGCAGTATTTT. This encodes CSARGTSGSGDTQYF.

This clonotype was found many times. This chain uses TRBV28 with TRBJ2-7; 7 nucleotides match TRBD2. Germline lookup yields CDR1 MDHEN and CDR2 SYDVKM. The V segment lost 5 bases and the J segment 3 bases; nucleotides outside the gene matches: 13. The CDR3 is made up of 16 amino acids. In nucleotides, the CDR3 is TGTGCCAGCAGTCCCCTGAGGGGCGCGGGAGACTACGAGCAGTACTTC. This sequence encodes CASSPLRGAGDYEQYF.

Remarks on this clonotype: The CDR3 does not end in the conserved phenylalanine or tryptophan, so this is likely a read error. CDR3 in amino acids: CASSSGQDSPLHY. CDR3 DNA sequence: TGTGCCAGCAGCTCGGGACAGGATTCACCCCTCCACTAT. The chain links TRBV7-9 to TRBJ1-6, with 8 bases lining up with TRBD1. The CDR3 length is 13 residues. CDR1 and CDR2 (germline): SEHNR, FQNEAQ (reference sequence). The trim removed 4 bases at V and 8 bases at J, leaving 1 base unmatched.

This chain connects TRBV20-1 to TRBJ2-1; D not certain. Trimming removed 4 bases from V and 0 bases from J, with 10 bases in between. The CDR3 covers 14 residues. The germline CDR1 and CDR2 sequences are DFQATT and SNEGSKA (reference sequence). CDR3 in amino acids: CSAIDWSSYNEQFF. The CDR3, as DNA: TGCAGTGCTATTGACTGGAGCTCCTACAATGAGCAGTTCTTC.

This clonotype has only a few counts. J is TRBJ2-3 and V is TRBV29-1, with 9 bases aligning to TRBD1. V dropped 5 bases and J dropped 6; count of bases not matched to a gene: 3. The length of the CDR3 is 12 residues. Germline V lookup: CDR1 SQVTM, CDR2 ANQGSEA. CDR3 loop: CSVTGTGDTQYF. DNA of the CDR3: TGCAGCGTTACCGGGACAGGGGATACGCAGTATTTT.

This clonotype was seen many times. The genes are TRBV27 and TRBJ2-7; 7 bases are a match to TRBD1. The CDR3 is 15 amino acids. V lost 5 bases and J lost 3; bases outside the gene matches: 10. Germline lookup yields CDR1 MNHEY and CDR2 SMNVEV (reference sequence). CDR3 in DNA: TGTGCCAGCAGTACCCATACTACAGGGGACTACGAGCAGTACGTC. Its protein product is CASSTHTTGDYEQYV.

This chain uses TRBV7-9 with TRBJ2-3; 14 bases line up with TRBD2. The J segment lost 5 bases and the V segment lost 5 bases, leaving 3 bases of the junction unmatched. The length of the CDR3 is 15 residues. Germline loops: CDR1 SEHNR, CDR2 FQNEAQ (reference sequence). CDR3 amino acids: CASSTGTSGRDTQYF. DNA for the CDR3: TGTGCCAGCAGCACCGGGACTAGCGGGAGAGATACGCAGTATTTT.